This passage covers 18 T cell receptor beta chains from one sample sequenced in a study of Ad26.COV2.S vaccination and SARS-CoV-2 variants (dated by TCRdb to the early 2020s). Library construction relied on the immunoSEQ multiplex PCR assay. This is the immuneACCESS table as TCRdb keeps it, with only in-frame sequences that have V and J called. A part of the clones is gone; compared with another copy, unresolved V genes explain less than half, and the rest is unexplained. This sample gives hundreds of thousands of clones in total; about 88% of them show up just once. The ten largest clones represent about 6.4% of the sample. The treatment or condition label, as the study defines it: some 20 received Ad26.COV2.S at low or high dose, single or two shots; several received placebo; per-sample allocation not given. For vaccine and placebo recipients, the sequenced repertoires came from samples collected on day 63 after the first injection.

The input for sequencing was peripheral blood, taken in a trial of Ad26.COV2.S vaccine versus placebo. The origin of the receptors is a person aged 18 to 59 who received the Ad26.COV2.S COVID-19 vaccine or a placebo.

V is TRBV6-5 and J is TRBJ2-5; 8 bases are a match to TRBD1. The CDR3 runs to 15 residues. Looked up from germline, CDR1 is MNHEY and CDR2 is SVGAGI. Trimming removed 0 bases from V and 5 bases from J; junction bases left unmatched: 5. Written as DNA, the CDR3 is TGTGCCAGCAGTTACTCGACAGGGGAGGTTGAGACCCAGTACTTC. This gives the protein CASSYSTGEVETQYF.

The chain recombines TRBV7-9 with TRBJ1-1; D call uncertain. This CDR3 is 12 amino acids long. The V and J ends lost 5 bases and 10 bases respectively, with 14 bases between them. Germline CDR1 reads SEHNR; CDR2 reads FQNEAQ (reference sequence). This CDR3 reads CASSGSDLPAFF. As DNA, the CDR3 is TGTGCCAGCAGCGGTTCTGATCTCCCAGCTTTCTTT.

The CDR3 here is CASSLDRASYEQYF. In nucleotides, the CDR3 is TGCGCCAGCAGCTTGGACAGGGCGTCCTACGAGCAGTACTTC. The V gene is TRBV5-1, the J gene TRBJ2-7; D might be TRBD1 (6 bases). Germline V gene lookup returns CDR1 SGHRS and CDR2 YFSETQ. The CDR3 runs to 14 residues. V was shortened by 0 bases and J by 1 base, with 8 bases between the two germline ends.

This chain joins TRBV6-5 and TRBJ1-5; D remains unclear. Germline V CDR1 and CDR2: MNHEY, SVGAGI. With 5 bases removed from V and 3 bases from J, the gap between germline ends came to 8 bases. The CDR3 is 13 amino acids. The CDR3 is CASSPRFNQPQHF. The CDR3 region has the DNA TGTGCCAGCAGTCCCCGGTTCAATCAGCCCCAGCATTTT.

This sequence joins TRBV15 and TRBJ1-6; D remains unclear. With 3 bases removed from V and 0 bases from J, the gap between germline ends came to 3 bases. CDR1 and CDR2 (germline): LNHNV, YYDKDF (reference sequence). The CDR3 is 14 residues long. DNA of the CDR3: TGTGCCACCAGCAGGGCCTCCTATAATTCACCCCTCCACTTT. As protein: CATSRASYNSPLHF.

V is TRBV10-3 and J is TRBJ1-1; D may be TRBD1 (5 bases). This CDR3 region has 13 residues. CDR1 is ENHRY and CDR2 is SYGVKD in the germline V gene. Trimming left V 3 bases short and J 4 bases short, with 9 bases between. The DNA for the CDR3 is TGTGCCATCAGTGACAGGGCTGCCACTGAAGCTTTCTTT. Its translation: CAISDRAATEAFF.

J is TRBJ2-1 and V is TRBV4-3; D assignment may be TRBD1 or TRBD2 (5 bases each). Between the trimmed V and J ends, which lost 4 bases and 7 bases, there was a span of 17 bases. This CDR3 is 15 amino acids long. The V gene's germline CDR1 is LGHNA and CDR2 YSLEER. The CDR3 sequence is CASSPGTLGVNEQFF. CDR3 in DNA: TGCGCCAGCAGCCCCGGGACCCTAGGTGTAAATGAGCAGTTCTTC.

This chain joins TRBV6-2 or TRBV6-3 and TRBJ1-1; 9 nucleotides agree with TRBD1. Germline assignment: CDR1 MNHEY and CDR2 SVGEGT. The J segment lost 4 bases and the V segment lost 2 bases, leaving 14 bases of the junction unmatched. The CDR3 is 18 amino acids. The CDR3 loop is CASSYPIRGGQGATEAFF. CDR3 in DNA: TGTGCCAGCAGTTACCCCATTAGGGGGGGACAGGGTGCCACTGAAGCTTTCTTT.

The chain uses TRBV19 and TRBJ2-7; 10 bases map to TRBD1. This CDR3 comprises 16 residues. Trimming took 3 bases from V and 12 from J; bases not matched to a gene: 17. Germline values: CDR1 LNHDA, CDR2 SQIVND (reference sequence). In nucleotides, the CDR3 is TGTGCCAGTAGTATCCTCCCGGGACAGGGGAACGGAGGAATGTACTTC. It codes for CASSILPGQGNGGMYF.

This clone showed up just once. The V call is TRBV7-2, the J call TRBJ2-5; a weak D match, TRBD1 (5 bases). V was clipped by 1 base and J by 0 bases, with 12 bases between them. Germline V gene lookup returns CDR1 SGHTA and CDR2 FQGNSA. The CDR3 consists of 16 residues. The CDR3 region is CASSLEARAYQETQYF. The CDR3 DNA reads TGTGCCAGCAGCTTAGAGGCCAGGGCCTACCAAGAGACCCAGTACTTC.

This chain uses TRBV15 with TRBJ1-3; D not resolved. Germline V lookup: CDR1 LNHNV, CDR2 YYDKDF (reference sequence). The ends were cut back, 2 bases at V and 0 bases at J, with 11 bases in the middle. The CDR3 is 16 residues long. CDR3 loop: CATSRWPISSGNTIYF. The CDR3 DNA is TGTGCCACCAGCAGATGGCCTATATCCTCTGGAAACACCATATATTTT.

DNA for the CDR3: TGTGCCGCCGGACAGGGTCGGACCGGGGAGCTGTTTTTT. This codes for CAAGQGRTGELFF. The V call is TRBV12-3 or TRBV12-4, the J call TRBJ2-2; 8 positions match TRBD1. This CDR3 is built from 13 residues. The V gene end was trimmed by 11 bases and the J gene end by 5 bases; junction bases not matched to a gene: 7.

The V call is TRBV7-9, the J call TRBJ1-4; D is uncertain. The V gene lost 5 bases and the J gene lost 14 bases, with 18 bases spanning the gap. The CDR3 is 13 residues long. CDR1 is SEHNR and CDR2 is FQNEAQ in the germline V gene (reference sequence). This CDR3 is CASSRLLGDLLFF. CDR3 DNA sequence: TGTGCCAGCAGCCGTTTACTCGGAGATTTGCTGTTTTTT.

The rearrangement links TRBV7-9 to TRBJ2-1; 9 nucleotides match TRBD2. V was pared by 0 bases and J by 9 bases, with 9 bases of the junction left unmatched. The CDR3 runs to 16 residues. From germline, CDR1 is SEHNR and CDR2 FQNEAQ (reference sequence). Here the CDR3 DNA reads TGTGCCAGCAGCTTAGCGGGCGGGGGGGAGTTCGGTGAGCAGTTCTTC. Protein: CASSLAGGGEFGEQFF.

The CDR3 DNA follows: TGTGCCAGCAGTTACCTCGGACAGGGCTATGGCTACACCTTC. Its translation is CASSYLGQGYGYTF. The chain has TRBV6-5 and TRBJ1-2; 8 nucleotides agree with TRBD1. The CDR3 runs to 14 residues. In germline, CDR1 is MNHEY, CDR2 SVGAGI. The ends lost 2 bases at V and 4 bases at J; junction bases unmatched: 3.

This clone has more than one count but fewer than ten. The V and J genes are TRBV7-2 and TRBJ2-7; perhaps TRBD1 as D (5 bases). This CDR3 has 14 residues. Trimming shortened V by 1 base and J by 3 bases, and 10 bases separated the two germline ends. The germline V gene has CDR1 SGHTA and CDR2 FQGNSA. The CDR3 sequence is CASSLVGVLYEQYF. The CDR3 nucleotides are TGTGCCAGCAGCTTAGTAGGGGTCCTCTACGAGCAGTACTTC.

Only one count was recorded for this clone. The chain couples TRBV5-1 to TRBJ1-1; D might be TRBD1 (6 bases). Germline V lookup: CDR1 SGHRS, CDR2 YFSETQ. There are 13 residues in the CDR3. The V gene lost 4 bases and the J gene lost 10 bases, with 17 bases spanning the gap. CDR3 protein: CASSPGDGPRAFF. The CDR3, as DNA: TGCGCCAGCAGCCCAGGGGACGGTCCGAGAGCTTTCTTT.

The chain links TRBV7-2 to TRBJ1-2; 7 bases agree with TRBD1. The CDR3 totals 14 residues. Germline lookup yields CDR1 SGHTA and CDR2 FQGNSA. Trimming took 4 bases from V and 3 from J; bases not matched to a gene: 5. The DNA of the CDR3 is TGTGCCAGCAGCTCAGGGACAGCAGACTATGGCTACACCTTC. Its translation: CASSSGTADYGYTF.